These T cell receptor beta chains were read from a single sample in a study of low-dose radiotherapy and immunotherapy resistance in tumors. TCRdb re-called the reads through MiXCR, storing one row per CDR3 protein. The top ten clones hold roughly 9.4% of a sample with about 39,000 distinct CDR3 sequences, less than 25% of them seen once. Sequenced material: PBMCs, taken after low-dose radiotherapy plus immunotherapy. The receptor set was obtained from a female donor with ovarian cancer. Each CDR3 is given with its conserved first and last residue. Each record gives: J gene, clone size, D gene, V gene, CDR3 protein, CDR3 DNA. A D gene is named only where the DNA matches it firmly. Expanded clones get a size class; other rows say once, few or many, or leave the size out.

TRBJ2-7,many,NA,TRBV18,CASSPTGTEGQYF,TGTGCCAGCTCACCTACAGGGACGGAAGGACAGTACTTC
TRBJ2-6,NA,NA,TRBV18,CASSLYLSGANVLTF,TGTGCCAGCTCACTTTATCTCTCTGGGGCCAACGTCCTGACTTTC
TRBJ1-5,many,NA,TRBV20-1,CSARVPGDQPQHF,TGCAGTGCTAGAGTCCCGGGGGATCAGCCCCAGCATTTT
TRBJ2-1,few,NA,TRBV20-1,CSAHKTGLNEQFF,TGCAGTGCCCACAAGACGGGGCTGAATGAGCAGTTCTTC
TRBJ1-1,many,NA,TRBV29-1,CSVRGEQGWREAFF,TGCAGCGTGAGGGGTGAACAGGGTTGGAGGGAAGCTTTCTTT
TRBJ2-3,many,NA,TRBV2,CASSVQDLSTDTQYF,TGTGCCAGCAGTGTACAGGATCTTAGCACAGATACGCAGTATTTT
TRBJ2-5,NA,NA,TRBV12-3/TRBV12-4,CASSFSDGGTQYF,TGTGCCAGCAGTTTTAGCGACGGGGGGACCCAGTACTTC
TRBJ1-1,many,NA,TRBV3-1,CASSRWGTEAFF,TGTGCCAGCAGTCGATGGGGCACTGAAGCTTTCTTT
TRBJ2-2,NA,NA,TRBV9,CASSPQGANTGELFFFFF,NA
TRBJ1-3,many,NA,TRBV12-3/TRBV12-4,CASSLGDTIYF,TGTGCCAGCAGTTTGGGGGACACCATATATTTT
TRBJ2-7,many,NA,TRBV7-8,CASSLRVSYEQYF,TGTGCCAGCAGCTTGAGGGTTAGCTACGAGCAGTACTTC
TRBJ1-1,NA,NA,TRBV2,CASSEALRNTEAFF,TGTGCCAGCAGTGAAGCGCTTCGGAACACTGAAGCTTTCTTT
TRBJ2-1,many,TRBD1,TRBV12-3/TRBV12-4,CASSGQARDEQFF,TGTGCCAGCAGCGGACAGGCCAGGGATGAGCAGTTCTTC
TRBJ2-2,many,NA,TRBV5-5,CASSLVSGSGELFF,TGTGCCAGCAGCTTGGTCTCGGGCTCCGGGGAGCTGTTTTTT
TRBJ1-6,many,NA,TRBV7-2,CASSFGTVNSPLHF,TGTGCCAGCAGCTTCGGGACGGTGAATTCACCCCTCCACTTT
TRBJ2-3,NA,NA,TRBV27,CASRGGQWATDTQYF,TGTGCCAGCAGGGGGGGACAGTGGGCGACAGATACGCAGTATTTT
TRBJ2-5,many,TRBD1,TRBV28,CASSSGARGLLETQYF,TGTGCCAGCAGCTCCGGCGCCAGGGGGCTTCTGGAGACCCAGTACTTC
TRBJ1-2,many,NA,TRBV6-2/TRBV6-3,CASRKGTTNYGYTF,TGTGCCAGCCGAAAGGGCACGACTAACTATGGCTACACCTTC
TRBJ2-2,NA,NA,TRBV20-1,CSASPQGGRGTGELFF,TGCAGTGCTAGTCCCCAAGGGGGGCGGGGTACCGGGGAGCTGTTTTTT
TRBJ1-5,many,NA,TRBV18,CASSPGAQPQHF,TGTGCCAGCTCACCAGGGGCCCAGCCCCAGCATTTT
TRBJ2-1,many,TRBD2,TRBV4-3,CASSQGGLAGGRREQFF,TGCGCCAGCAGCCAAGGAGGACTAGCGGGGGGCCGGCGGGAGCAGTTCTTC
TRBJ2-5,NA,NA,TRBV27,CASSPGDQETQYF,TGTGCCAGCAGCCCCGGGGACCAAGAGACCCAGTACTTC
TRBJ2-7,many,TRBD2,TRBV5-1,CASSTYSGGTYEQYF,TGCGCCAGCAGCACTTATAGCGGGGGAACCTACGAGCAGTACTTC
TRBJ2-7,NA,NA,TRBV10-3,CAISGRTGVGEQYF,TGTGCCATCAGTGGTAGGACGGGGGTCGGCGAGCAGTACTTC
TRBJ2-7,many,NA,TRBV20-1,CSARDLARGRYEQYF,TGCAGTGCTAGAGATCTTGCGAGGGGTCGGTACGAGCAGTACTTC
TRBJ1-2,many,NA,TRBV5-6,CASSFDGPSGGYTF,TGTGCCAGCAGCTTCGACGGCCCCTCCGGGGGCTACACCTTC
TRBJ1-2,many,NA,TRBV5-1,CASSLAGWTAVYGYTF,TGCGCCAGCAGCTTGGCCGGTTGGACAGCTGTCTATGGCTACACCTTC
TRBJ2-7,NA,NA,TRBV4-2,CASSQGGSYEQYF,TGTGCCAGCAGCCAAGGGGGCTCCTACGAGCAGTACTTC
TRBJ2-7,many,NA,TRBV9,CASSVDQTVSAYEQYF,TGTGCCAGCAGCGTAGATCAAACCGTGTCCGCCTACGAGCAGTACTTC
TRBJ2-3,many,TRBD2,TRBV28,CASSSGRRVADTQYF,TGTGCCAGCAGTAGCGGGAGGCGGGTGGCAGATACGCAGTATTTT
TRBJ1-1,many,NA,TRBV20-1,CSAQGPSVPEAFF,TGCAGTGCGCAGGGGCCGTCGGTGCCTGAAGCTTTCTTT
TRBJ1-5,many,NA,TRBV11-2,CASSLSDSNQPQHF,TGTGCCAGCAGCTTATCGGATAGCAATCAGCCCCAGCATTTT
TRBJ1-3,few,NA,TRBV12-3/TRBV12-4,CASSFMDTIYF,TGTGCCAGCAGTTTTATGGACACCATATATTTT
TRBJ2-7,NA,TRBD1,TRBV18,CASSPWDRVYEQYF,TGTGCCAGCTCACCCTGGGACAGGGTCTACGAGCAGTACTTC
TRBJ1-1,many,TRBD1,TRBV12-3/TRBV12-4,CASSSTGGTEAFF,TGTGCCAGCAGTTCTACAGGGGGGACTGAAGCTTTCTTT
TRBJ2-1,many,TRBD2,TRBV7-2,CASRHGTSGRRVGHEQFF,TGTGCCAGCAGACACGGGACTAGCGGGAGAAGGGTCGGTCATGAGCAGTTCTTC
TRBJ2-6,few,NA,TRBV18,CASSPPTGANVLTF,TGTGCCAGCTCACCACCGACTGGGGCCAACGTCCTGACTTTC
TRBJ2-1,NA,TRBD2,TRBV10-3,CAIKAGDHPEQFF,TGTGCCATCAAAGCGGGAGACCATCCGGAGCAGTTCTTC
TRBJ2-7,many,NA,TRBV5-1,CASSLRPAYEQYF,TGCGCCAGCAGCTTGCGCCCCGCCTACGAGCAGTACTTC
TRBJ2-3,many,NA,TRBV9,CASSPGWVTADTQYF,TGTGCCAGCAGCCCGGGATGGGTAACGGCGGATACGCAGTATTTT
TRBJ2-1,many,NA,TRBV10-3,CAISPTWESGEQFF,TGTGCCATCAGCCCTACTTGGGAATCTGGTGAGCAGTTCTTC
TRBJ2-7,many,NA,TRBV2,CASGGPKSSYEQYF,TGTGCCAGCGGAGGGCCCAAGAGCTCCTACGAGCAGTACTTC
TRBJ2-7,many,TRBD1,TRBV28,CASSLPRTGGDEQYF,TGTGCCAGCAGTTTACCCCGGACAGGGGGAGACGAGCAGTACTTC
TRBJ2-1,many,NA,TRBV12-3/TRBV12-4,CATSSGLSYNEQFF,TGTGCCACCAGCTCGGGACTTTCCTACAATGAGCAGTTCTTC
TRBJ2-3,NA,TRBD2,TRBV28,CASSLFGGVVADTQYF,TGTGCCAGCAGTTTATTTGGGGGGGTCGTTGCAGATACGCAGTATTTT
TRBJ2-5,many,TRBD2,TRBV13,CASRRTSGGRETQYF,TGTGCCAGCAGGCGGACTAGCGGGGGCAGAGAGACCCAGTACTTC
TRBJ1-3,NA,TRBD1,TRBV6-6,CASGRTGGGNTIYF,TGTGCCAGCGGACGGACAGGGGGAGGAAACACCATATATTTT
TRBJ1-1,many,TRBD1,TRBV5-1,CASSSPRTGGGGTEAFF,TGCGCCAGCAGCTCTCCCCGGACAGGCGGGGGAGGCACTGAAGCTTTCTTT